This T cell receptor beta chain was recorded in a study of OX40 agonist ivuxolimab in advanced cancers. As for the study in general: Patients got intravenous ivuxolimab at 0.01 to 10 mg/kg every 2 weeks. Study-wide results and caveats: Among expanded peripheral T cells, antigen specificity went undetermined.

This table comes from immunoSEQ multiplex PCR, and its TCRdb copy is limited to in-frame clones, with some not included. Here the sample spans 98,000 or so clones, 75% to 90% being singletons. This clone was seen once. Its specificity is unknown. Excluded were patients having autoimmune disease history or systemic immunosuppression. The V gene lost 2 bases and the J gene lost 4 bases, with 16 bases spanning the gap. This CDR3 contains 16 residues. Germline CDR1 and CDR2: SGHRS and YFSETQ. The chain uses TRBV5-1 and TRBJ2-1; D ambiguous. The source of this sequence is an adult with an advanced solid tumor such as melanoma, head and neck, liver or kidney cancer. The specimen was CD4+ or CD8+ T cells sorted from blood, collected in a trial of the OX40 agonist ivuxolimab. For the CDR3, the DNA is TGCGCCAGCAGCTTTTCGTTGGCGACCGGTTACAATGAGCAGTTCTTC. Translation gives CASSFSLATGYNEQFF.